This TCR beta chain was observed in a study of T cell repertoires in cytomegalovirus infection. Study context: Matching HLA type and CMV infection were both indicated by public TCR beta signatures. Study results and limitations: Using cumulative public TCR beta family frequency, the authors identified those who carried CMV together with the relevant HLA. CMV-specific TCR beta clonotypes restricted by HLA-C were the ones dominating the ex vivo response.

TCRdb re-called the reads through MiXCR, storing one row per CDR3 protein. The table shows tens of thousands of distinct CDR3 sequences, with approximately 22% occurring only once. This clonotype was recorded at least ten times. Its cognate antigen is unknown. In germline, CDR1 is SGHTA, CDR2 FQGNSA. CDR3 length equals 18 residues. V was shortened by 0 bases and J by 5 bases, with 19 bases between the two germline ends. The chain employs TRBV7-2 and TRBJ2-2; D gene unclear. This TCR came from a human donor in good health (CMV status not recorded). Some clones in this sample may be carry-over from other donors' samples. Sample: PBMCs, sequenced either directly or after in vitro stimulation (not recorded which). The CDR3 region is CASSLAGLWGARTGELFF. CDR3 in DNA: TGTGCCAGCAGCTTAGCAGGGCTGTGGGGTGCTCGGACCGGGGAGCTGTTTTTT. The whole variable domain, remainder taken from reference TRBV7-2 and TRBJ2-2, is GAGVSQSPSNKVTEKGKDVELRCDPISGHTALYWYRQSLGQGLEFLIYFQGNSAPDKSGLPSDRFSAERTGGSVSTLTIQRTQQEDSAVYLCASSLAGLWGARTGELFFGEGSRLTVL.